This TCR beta chain was sequenced for a study of cytomegalovirus exposure and HLA in healthy donors (dated by TCRdb to 2015 to 2018). About the study as a whole: According to an earlier analysis of several hundred of the donors, 150 million to 200 million T cells yielded roughly 110 million unique TCR beta sequences and more than 250 Gb of sequence data. The genetic ancestry cluster associated with self-reported Caucasian donors included over 80% of the 398 genotyped donors. A separate validation cohort of roughly 130 different subjects was used in addition to the roughly 700-subject first cohort. In the later analysis, no new phenotypic data were used to find candidate immune exposures; instead, reliance was placed on TCR beta sequences and their occurrence across donors. An earlier analysis of 500 to 650 of the donors applied high-throughput TCR beta sequencing to assess whether each TCR beta V gene segment acted as functional or pseudogenic. The number of typed donors differed by locus: about 620-640 for A, B, C, DRB1 and DQB1; 500 to 550 for DQA1; approximately 600 for DPA1; and approximately 450 for DPB1. The aim of the study was to test whether cataloging public T cell receptors could identify signatures of past pathogen exposure. A later analysis re-examined previously published TCR beta repertoires from around 670 donors and added high-resolution HLA genotyping to investigate patterns of TCR occurrence. HLA typing included class I and class II loci at four-digit resolution. Alongside the repertoire data, information on donor age, sex, ethnicity and CMV serostatus was compiled. On average, 235,054 unique TCR beta nucleotide sequences were sequenced per donor among 300 to 500 genotyped donors of the cohort, with 15% to 20% of those sequences being non-productive. A handful of DR-DQ haplotypes were handled as single units for association and clustering because linkage in the cohort was strong. To predict cytomegalovirus infection status, the study brought together high-throughput TCR immunosequencing, statistical association of individual TCRs with disease status, and machine learning. Genome-wide SNP genotypes for about 65% of the roughly 670 donors were used in a later genetic analysis, which treated that subset as a discovery cohort. Around 320 gigabases of sequencing data and 70 million to 100 million unique TCR sequences were included in an early release covering several hundred HLA-typed donors. Every discovery cohort repertoire had been produced on one sequencing platform. The study used immunosequencing to profile the T cell repertoires of approximately 640 subjects and linked those repertoires to cytomegalovirus serostatus. On the study overall, not on this receptor specifically: Compared with the roughly 720-donor mean, donors in an Asian-associated ancestry cluster had fewer N-insertions in productive TCRs, according to a later genetic analysis. Some IMGT-functional V segments, including TRBV6-2 and TRBV6-3, could not be told apart with the 87-base-pair reads, so those segments were excluded. In this cohort, only TCR beta chains were sequenced, and detectable features were limited by the absence of alpha or paired-chain data. A later analysis found that most CMV-associated TCR beta chains appeared HLA-restricted, with HLA associations seemingly driven largely by CMV exposure. Because counts were too low, approximately 15 rarely observed V segments, including chromosome 9 orphons, were excluded from the earlier analysis of a few hundred of the donors. An earlier analysis of 587 of the donors showed that most TCR beta V segments appeared in productive rearrangements either about 90% or about 30% of the time, which broadly matched IMGT annotations. Linkage disequilibrium might explain the correlated functional status among segregating V segments, but an unknown experimental factor could not be excluded. A later genetic analysis associated a missense DCLRE1C variant with V-gene and J-gene trimming of TCR beta chains, and an independent cohort replicated the association. Strong co-occurrence of HLA alleles, especially DR and DQ, made assigning TCR associations to individual alleles difficult. A further reported finding was that TCR beta sequences accurately predicted the HLA-A and HLA-B alleles for most subjects in the first cohort. In a later analysis, some 17,000 TCR beta sequences were associated with specific HLA alleles at a false discovery rate of 0.05. The authors suggested that the approach could potentially be generalized to other disease states and immunological phenotypes. Several of the top co-occurrence clusters appeared to be linked to parvovirus B19, influenza, CMV and Epstein-Barr virus, according to a later analysis. Most TCR sequences were seen in very few donors, while some public TCRs were found in many individuals. In a later analysis, HLA-associated TCR beta chains were found to be more clonally expanded and to have lower generation probabilities than equally common non-associated chains. Because HLA typing was missing for some donors at each locus, association tests included only the typed subset. CMV serostatus was the only immune exposure information available for the cohort. A cluster of highly shared sequence variants was judged likely to be a technical artifact of the sequencing pipeline. A few of the identified cytomegalovirus-associated TCR beta chains were confirmed in vitro to be specific for cytomegalovirus antigens. Roughly uniform sequencing depth across donors was assumed in presence/absence analyses, although this assumption may not hold. A total of fewer than 200 TCR beta chains were listed by the study as associated with cytomegalovirus. A later analysis found that TCR association rates varied across HLA loci, with DRB1 alleles showing the most associated TCRs and HLA-C alleles the fewest. The classifier was reported to diagnose cytomegalovirus status with high specificity and sensitivity in both the original cohort and the validation cohort.

At the junction V is shortened by 5 bases and J by 5 bases; bases outside the gene matches: 5. The CDR3 contains 14 residues, cysteine and phenylalanine counted. Here the CDR3 DNA is all that survives: 42 bases in frame from base 1. According to the germline V gene (reference sequence), CDR1 reads MNHNY and CDR2 reads SVGAGI. The cohort was made up of about 610 healthy bone marrow donors. Cohort members were all nominally healthy when sampled, although unrecorded immune exposures were likely present. The donor tested CMV seropositive, placing the donor among the approximately 290 seropositive members of the cohort. A peripheral blood sample was provided by each donor, and peripheral blood mononuclear cells were used for TCR beta sequencing. Genomic DNA extraction from the blood cell samples was performed with the Qiagen DNeasy Blood Extraction Kit. Turning to this clone: It has no known antigen specificity. Per-base quality was not reported, and no clone a single base away is much larger than it.

Library preparation employed the immunoSEQ multiplex PCR assay. The multiplex PCR relied on a mix of 60 forward primers for TCR Vbeta segments and 13 reverse primers for TCR Jbeta segments. The CDR3 region of rearranged TCR beta genes was amplified from genomic DNA by a multiplex PCR assay. On the Illumina HiSeq System, the amplified TCR beta libraries were sequenced as 87-base-pair reads. As for the authors' bioinformatics: In a later analysis, tens of millions of unique TCR beta chains were counted across the roughly 610 repertoires, and approximately 9.9 million of these chains were shared by at least two donors. Raw reads were error-corrected and collapsed into unique sequences with a nearest-neighbor algorithm that merged closely related sequences to remove PCR and sequencing errors. Alignment of CDR3 sequences to IMGT reference sequences was used to assign V, D and J gene segments. For a sequence to be retained, at least a six-nucleotide match to both a V gene segment and a J gene segment was required. A rearrangement counted as productive if the CDR3 had no stop codons and remained in frame with V and J, and every other rearrangement counted as non-productive. Following IMGT convention, CDR3 was defined as the stretch from the second conserved V-encoded cysteine to the conserved J-encoded phenylalanine. The earlier analysis of more than 450 of the donors excluded sequences that lacked an unambiguous match to a single V gene segment. An earlier analysis of approximately 590 of the donors classified V segments as functional when productive rearrangements were above 56.7% and as segregating when the standard deviation between donors was above 5%. A statistical classification framework was developed to diagnose cytomegalovirus status using the catalog of TCR beta chain sequences. In a later analysis, TCR nucleotide sequences were compared against IMGT/GENE-DB human TR gene sequences so that V and J genes could be assigned. Using the TCRdist pipeline, a later analysis assigned CDR3 sequences along with most-parsimonious VDJ recombination scenarios. In a later analysis, every TCR beta chain was defined by the combination of its CDR3 amino acid sequence and its V-gene family, and reads without a unique V-gene family were dropped. In a later analysis, a few hundred highly shared, low-generation-probability nucleotide sequences were removed to address suspected cross-contamination and a sequencing artifact. In a later analysis, a clonal expansion index was calculated for each public chain from normalized within-repertoire ranks of inferred template counts. Generation probabilities in a later analysis came from a VDJ recombination model fitted to out-of-frame rearrangements, and those results were checked against IGoR. In a later analysis, TCR-TCR, TCR-HLA and TCR-CMV co-occurrence was scored with hypergeometric tests, and a repertoire-size bias correction was applied to TCR pairs. A later analysis estimated false discovery rates by permuting HLA or CMV assignments 20 times. In a later analysis, co-occurring TCRs were grouped using DBSCAN, and TCRdist sequence similarity was added for clustering within HLA-allele-positive subsets. Co-occurrence clustering excluded repertoires with fewer than 30,000 or more than 120,000 public chains, plus five with anomalous nucleotide sharing. Held by TCRdb, this immuneACCESS table contains in-frame sequences only and omits some clones. Under half of the omission traces to an unresolved V gene where checked; the cause of the rest is unknown. From that table come the V and J calls and clone size; the DNA was used to work out D and trimming. The sample yields more than 150,000 clones; 65% to 90% were counted once. 6.5% to 7.5% of the sample rests with the top ten.

The source of this sequence is a woman in her 50s in good health and CMV-seropositive. Material: PBMCs. The rearranged segments are TRBV6-6 and TRBJ2-7; 11 bases in between match TRBD1. At the DNA level, the sequence is TGTGCCAGCAGTCGGACAGGGGGCCGCAACGAGCAGTACTTC. Its protein reads: CASSRTGGRNEQYF.